This TCR beta chain is drawn from a study of CD8+ T cells in alopecia areata. cDNA prepared by RNA extraction and subsequent reverse transcription served as the template for sequencing. This table comes from immunoSEQ multiplex PCR, and its TCRdb copy is limited to in-frame clones, with some not included. The sample holds about 92,000 clones; roughly 40% are singletons and the top ten take 18%. This clone was found once. CDR1 and CDR2 from the germline V gene are MNHEY and SVGAGI. The CDR3 is 13 amino acids. V was trimmed by 5 bases and J by 0 bases, leaving 7 bases between them. The treatment here: oral pan-JAK inhibitor, 5-10 mg twice daily. Peripheral blood samples and lesional scalp punch biopsies were obtained from alopecia areata patients.

Sequencing used CD8+ T cells sorted from blood, obtained at week 24, from a patient treated with tofacitinib. The sequence was obtained from a human donor with alopecia areata. The chain links TRBV6-5 to TRBJ2-5; unclear D gene. The CDR3 loop reads CASSKINQETQYF. CDR3 sequence (DNA): TGTGCCAGCAGTAAAATTAACCAAGAGACCCAGTACTTC.